This is a list of T cell receptor beta chains from one sample in a study of prognosis after radiotherapy for stage I lung cancer. TCRdb recomputed calls from the multiplex PCR reads with MiXCR, one row per CDR3 protein. The sample records about 14,000 distinct CDR3 sequences, 28% being singletons. The material sequenced was PBMCs, taken before or after stereotactic body radiation therapy (not recorded which). These receptors all stem from a donor older than 45 with non-small cell lung cancer. Each CDR3 is given with its conserved first and last residue. The D gene is left open where the match is weak. Size is stated for part of the rows, as once, few or many counts, or as a class when the clone is expanded.

D gene	J gene	clone size	V gene	CDR3 DNA	CDR3 protein
-	TRBJ2-3	many	TRBV5-1	TGCGCCAGCAGCTTCACGCCCGGGGCAGATACGCAGTATTTT	CASSFTPGADTQYF
-	TRBJ2-5	many	TRBV20-1	TGCAGTGCTCGGCGTATCGAAAGAGTTTCAGAGACCCAGTACTTC	CSARRIERVSETQYF
-	TRBJ2-1	medium-sized	TRBV9	TGTGCCAGCAGCGTGAACAACAGGGCTGAGCAGTTCTTC	CASSVNNRAEQFF
-	TRBJ2-3	-	TRBV28	TGTGCCAGCAGCCCTACCGGGAATAACACCGATACGCAGTATTTT	CASSPTGNNTDTQYF
TRBD1	TRBJ1-2	many	TRBV2	TGTGCCAGTCTCTGGGACAGGGCACCTATTACCGGCTACACCTTC	CASLWDRAPITGYTF
-	TRBJ2-2	many	TRBV6-1	TGTGCCAGCATTCCCATGAGGGGGGTGAACACCGGGGAGCTGTTTTTT	CASIPMRGVNTGELFF
TRBD1	TRBJ1-1	many	TRBV4-1	TGCGCCAGCAGCCAGGAAACAGGGGGGGACACTGAAGCTTTCTTT	CASSQETGGDTEAFF
-	TRBJ2-7	many	TRBV5-6	TGTGCCAGCAGCGCCAGGACCTCCCTCTACGAGCAGTACTTC	CASSARTSLYEQYF
TRBD1	TRBJ1-1	many	TRBV28	TGTGCCAGCAGACGTAGCAGGGGTTCAGGGGGGGCCCTTGAAGCTTTCTTT	CASRRSRGSGGALEAFF
TRBD1	TRBJ1-4	many	TRBV9	TGTGCCAGCAGCGCGGAGACAGGGGAAGGCGAAAAACTGTTTTTT	CASSAETGEGEKLFF
-	TRBJ2-2	many	TRBV7-3	TGTGCCAGCAGCCCCAATCGGGGGAACACCGGGGAGCTGTTTTTT	CASSPNRGNTGELFF
-	TRBJ2-3	medium-sized	TRBV15	TGTGCCACCAGCAGAGAGCAAGGACTGGGGCGGGATACGCAGTATTTT	CATSREQGLGRDTQYF
-	TRBJ1-5	-	TRBV15	TGTGCCACCGGAACCTCCACGCGCCTCTCCCGCGATCAGCCCCAGCATTTT	CATGTSTRLSRDQPQHF
-	TRBJ1-4	many	TRBV7-9	TGTGCCAGCAGCTCACCGGGAGGGTTGGAAGAAAAACTGTTTTTT	CASSSPGGLEEKLFF
TRBD1	TRBJ2-1	-	TRBV27	TGTGCCAGCAGATGGACAGGGGACAATGAGCAGTTCTTC	CASRWTGDNEQFF
TRBD2	TRBJ2-5	many	TRBV6-5	TGTGCCAGCAGTTACGCGGGAGGGATTTCGGAGACCCAGTACTTC	CASSYAGGISETQYF
TRBD2	TRBJ2-5	many	TRBV20-1	TGCAGTGCAGGACTAGCGAGGCAAGAGACCCAGTACTTC	CSAGLARQETQYF
-	TRBJ1-2	-	TRBV7-8	TGTGCCAGCAGCTTCGGGGGGGGGTGCTCCAGTAACTATGGCTACACCTTC	CASSFGGGCSSNYGYTF
TRBD1	TRBJ1-2	many	TRBV28	TGTGCCAGCAGTTTAGGGGACAGTGGAGATGGCTACACCTTC	CASSLGDSGDGYTF
-	TRBJ2-3	-	TRBV6-2/TRBV6-3	TGTGCCAGCAGTCACCGTGGAAGGAAGGATACGCAGTTTTTT	CASSHRGRKDTQFF
TRBD2	TRBJ2-2	few	TRBV30	TGTGCCTGCACGGTGGGTAGCGGGAGGGTCGGGGAGCTGTTTTTT	CACTVGSGRVGELFF
-	TRBJ2-4	many	TRBV29-1	TGCAGCGTTCAGAAGGAGCCAGGGAACATTCAGTACTTC	CSVQKEPGNIQYF
-	TRBJ2-7	many	TRBV9	TGTGCCAGCAGCGGCCCCCAGGGCTACGAGCAGTACTTC	CASSGPQGYEQYF
-	TRBJ2-7	many	TRBV7-9	TGTGCCAGCAGCTCCGGACCCTACGAGCAGTACTTC	CASSSGPYEQYF
-	TRBJ2-1	medium-sized	TRBV24-1	TGTGCCACCAGTGACAACCGGGACGACCCCAATGAGCAGTTCTTC	CATSDNRDDPNEQFF
-	TRBJ1-1	many	TRBV7-9	TGTGCCAGCAGCTCAGGGAGGAACACTGAAGCTTTCTTT	CASSSGRNTEAFF
TRBD1	TRBJ1-1	many	TRBV18	TGTGCCAGCTCACCATCAACAGGGGGTAAGACTGAAGCTTTCTTT	CASSPSTGGKTEAFF
-	TRBJ2-3	many	TRBV4-2	TGTGCCAGCAGCCAAGACATCTCTAGCACAGATACGCAGTATTTT	CASSQDISSTDTQYF
-	TRBJ2-1	many	TRBV7-6	TGTGCCAGCAGCCAGTCATCGGGACCTAACAATGAGCAGTTCTTC	CASSQSSGPNNEQFF
-	TRBJ1-1	many	TRBV7-8	TGTGCCAGCAGCTCACAGGGAAGGGAGAACACTGAAGCTTTCTTT	CASSSQGRENTEAFF
-	TRBJ2-7	many	TRBV18	TGTGCCAGCTCCCTCGAGGGTGGGGGCCCCTACGAGCAGTACTTC	CASSLEGGGPYEQYF
-	TRBJ1-1	-	TRBV5-1	TGCGCCAGCAGCTTGATGGGGTTACCTGAAGCTTTCTTC	CASSLMGLPEAFF
TRBD1	TRBJ1-4	many	TRBV12-3/TRBV12-4	TGTGCCAGCAGGCCTAGACAGGGCGGAACTAATGAAAAACTGTTTTTT	CASRPRQGGTNEKLFF
-	TRBJ2-5	-	TRBV5-5	TGTGCCAGCAGCTTGCTATTCGGAGAGACCCAGTACTTC	CASSLLFGETQYF
-	TRBJ2-5	many	TRBV2	TGTGCCAGCTTGGTACAGGGAGGTGGGGAGACCCAGTACTTC	CASLVQGGGETQYF
-	TRBJ1-1	medium-sized	TRBV19	TGTGCCAGTAGTCCTCAGGTGGGGAACACTGAAGCTTTCTTT	CASSPQVGNTEAFF
-	TRBJ2-5	many	TRBV6-2/TRBV6-3	TGTGCCAGCAGTTACTCGGGCCAAGAGACCCAGTACTTC	CASSYSGQETQYF
-	TRBJ1-5	many	TRBV28	TGTGCCAGCAGTGACCCGATTGGGGGGCTAGAACAGCCCCAGCATTTT	CASSDPIGGLEQPQHF
TRBD1	TRBJ2-7	many	TRBV7-3	TGTGCCAGCAGCTTACACAGGGGTTACGAGCAGTACTTC	CASSLHRGYEQYF
-	TRBJ1-5	many	TRBV6-5	TGTGCCAGCAGTTCAATAGGAAGCAATCAGCCCCAGCATTTT	CASSSIGSNQPQHF
TRBD1	TRBJ2-2	many	TRBV12-3/TRBV12-4	TGTGCCAGCAAAATTTTACAGGGGTCTACCGGGGAGCTGTTTTTT	CASKILQGSTGELFF
TRBD1	TRBJ2-2	many	TRBV20-1	TGCAGTGCTAGGGGACAGGGGAACACCGGGGAGCTGTTTTTT	CSARGQGNTGELFF
-	TRBJ2-5	-	TRBV28	TGTGCCAGCAATCTGGTGGGGCGGCATACCCATTACTTC	CASNLVGRHTHYF
-	TRBJ1-4	-	TRBV28	TGTGCCTCTCTCACTGGGGGGGTGGAGTTT	CASLTGGVEF
-	TRBJ2-7	medium-sized	TRBV7-8	TGTGCCAGCAGCAAAACCCAGGACAGCATATACGAGCAGTACTTC	CASSKTQDSIYEQYF
TRBD2	TRBJ2-7	once	TRBV6-1	TGTGCCAGCAGTGGGGGGCAGGGGGCGCCTTCTTTAGCGGGAGGGCCCGGCTACGAGCATTACTTC	CASSGGQGAPSLAGGPGYEHYF
-	TRBJ2-2	-	TRBV27	TGTGCCTGCAGTTTATTAACGCCCGCGGGCTGGGCCGGGGAGCTGTTTTTT	CACSLLTPAGWAGELFF
-	TRBJ1-5	many	TRBV28	TGTGCCAGCAGTTTAAGATCCGGGGAAAACGATCAGCCCCAGCATTTT	CASSLRSGENDQPQHF
-	TRBJ2-1	-	TRBV5-1	TGCGCCAGCAGCTTCAGGGGCGGCCACAATGAGCAGTTCTTC	CASSFRGGHNEQFF
-	TRBJ2-7	many	TRBV7-6	TGTGCCAGCAGCTTAGACAGGGACCACGAGCAGTACTTC	CASSLDRDHEQYF
-	TRBJ2-3	many	TRBV24-1	TGTGCCACCAGTGATTTGGAGACCACAGATACGCAGTATTTT	CATSDLETTDTQYF
TRBD2	TRBJ2-1	-	TRBV7-3	TGTGCCAGCAGCTTAAACCTAGCGGGGGGGAATGAGCAGTTCTTC	CASSLNLAGGNEQFF
-	TRBJ2-3	-	TRBV28	TGTGCCAGCAGCTTACCAGGGACTCGCACATATACGCAGTATTTT	CASSLPGTRTYTQYF
-	TRBJ2-5	many	TRBV7-8	TGTGCCAGCAGCCCGTGGGGGGAGACCCAGTACTTC	CASSPWGETQYF
-	TRBJ2-3	many	TRBV29-1	TGCAGCGTTACCCCCGACAGAGCAGATACGCAGTATTTT	CSVTPDRADTQYF
TRBD2	TRBJ2-2	-	TRBV7-2	TGTGCCAGCAGCAGAGGGACTAGCGGCAGGGCCTCCATCGGGGATCTGTTTTTT	CASSRGTSGRASIGDLFF
TRBD1	TRBJ1-4	many	TRBV30	TGTGCCTGGAGGATAAGGGACAGGGAAAATGAAAAACTGTTTTTT	CAWRIRDRENEKLFF
-	TRBJ1-6	-	TRBV6-4	TGTGCCAGATCAGGCTCCTATAATTCACCCCTCCACTTT	CARSGSYNSPLHF
-	TRBJ2-1	-	TRBV12-3/TRBV12-4	TGTGCCAGCAGTTTAGTTAGGGGGAGGAATAATGAGCAGTTCTTC	CASSLVRGRNNEQFF